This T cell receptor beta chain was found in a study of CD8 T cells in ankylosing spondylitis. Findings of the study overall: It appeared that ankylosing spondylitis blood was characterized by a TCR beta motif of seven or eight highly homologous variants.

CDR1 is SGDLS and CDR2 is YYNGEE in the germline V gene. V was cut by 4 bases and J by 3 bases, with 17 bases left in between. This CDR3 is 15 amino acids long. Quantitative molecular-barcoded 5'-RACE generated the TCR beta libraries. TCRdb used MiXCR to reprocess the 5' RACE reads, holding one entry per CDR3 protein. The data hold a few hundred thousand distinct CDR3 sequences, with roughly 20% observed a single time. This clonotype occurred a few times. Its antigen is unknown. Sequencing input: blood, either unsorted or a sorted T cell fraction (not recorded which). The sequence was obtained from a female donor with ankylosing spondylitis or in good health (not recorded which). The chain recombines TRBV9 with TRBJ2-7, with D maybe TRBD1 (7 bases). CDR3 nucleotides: TGTGCCAGCAGCCTCCAGGGGGGCAGAATCTACGAGCAGTACTTC. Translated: CASSLQGGRIYEQYF.